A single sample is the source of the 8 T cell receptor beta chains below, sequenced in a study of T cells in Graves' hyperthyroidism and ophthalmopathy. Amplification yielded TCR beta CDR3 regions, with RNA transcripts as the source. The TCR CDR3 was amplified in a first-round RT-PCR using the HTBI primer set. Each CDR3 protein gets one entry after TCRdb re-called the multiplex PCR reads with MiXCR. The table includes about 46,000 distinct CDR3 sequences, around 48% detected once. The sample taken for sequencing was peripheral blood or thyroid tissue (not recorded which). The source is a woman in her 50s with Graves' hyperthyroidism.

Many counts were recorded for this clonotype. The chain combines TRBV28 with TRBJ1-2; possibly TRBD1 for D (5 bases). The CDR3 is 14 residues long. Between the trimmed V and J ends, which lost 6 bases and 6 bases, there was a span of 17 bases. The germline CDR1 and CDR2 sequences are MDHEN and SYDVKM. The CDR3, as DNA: TGTGCCAGCAGCCGAATGCCCCAGGGACATGGCTACACCTTC. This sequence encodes CASSRMPQGHGYTF.

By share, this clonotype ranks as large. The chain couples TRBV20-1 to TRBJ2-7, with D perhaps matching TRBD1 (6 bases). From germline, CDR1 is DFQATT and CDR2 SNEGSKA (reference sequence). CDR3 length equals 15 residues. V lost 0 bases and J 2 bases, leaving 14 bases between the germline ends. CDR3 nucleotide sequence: TGCAGTGCTAGAGATTTTGACAGGTCCACCTACGAGCAGTACTTC. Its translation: CSARDFDRSTYEQYF.

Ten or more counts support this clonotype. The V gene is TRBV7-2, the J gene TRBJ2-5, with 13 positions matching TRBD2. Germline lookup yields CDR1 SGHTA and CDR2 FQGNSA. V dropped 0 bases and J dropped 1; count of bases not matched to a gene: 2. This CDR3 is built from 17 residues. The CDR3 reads CASSLARTSGGQETQYF. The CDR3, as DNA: TGTGCCAGCAGCTTAGCGAGGACTAGCGGGGGCCAAGAGACCCAGTACTTC.

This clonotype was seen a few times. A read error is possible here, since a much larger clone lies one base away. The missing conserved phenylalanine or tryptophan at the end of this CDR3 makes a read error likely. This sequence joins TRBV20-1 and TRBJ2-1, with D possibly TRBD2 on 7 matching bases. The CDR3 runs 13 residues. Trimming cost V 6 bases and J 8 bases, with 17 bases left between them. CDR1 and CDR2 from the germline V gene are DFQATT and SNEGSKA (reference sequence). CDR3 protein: CSAVEGRGDEQFS. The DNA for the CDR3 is TGCAGTGCCGTAGAAGGGAGGGGGGATGAGCAGTTCTCC.

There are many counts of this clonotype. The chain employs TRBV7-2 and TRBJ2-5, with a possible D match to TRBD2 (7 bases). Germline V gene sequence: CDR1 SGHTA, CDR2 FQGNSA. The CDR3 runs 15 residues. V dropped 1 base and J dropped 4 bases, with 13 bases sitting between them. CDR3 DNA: TGTGCCAGCAGCTTAGACCGCGGGGGCGGAGAGACCCAGTACTTC. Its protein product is CASSLDRGGGETQYF. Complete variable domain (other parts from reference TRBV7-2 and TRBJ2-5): GAGVSQSPSNKVTEKGKDVELRCDPISGHTALYWYRQSLGQGLEFLIYFQGNSAPDKSGLPSDRFSAERTGGSVSTLTIQRTQQEDSAVYLCASSLDRGGGETQYFGPGTRLLVL.

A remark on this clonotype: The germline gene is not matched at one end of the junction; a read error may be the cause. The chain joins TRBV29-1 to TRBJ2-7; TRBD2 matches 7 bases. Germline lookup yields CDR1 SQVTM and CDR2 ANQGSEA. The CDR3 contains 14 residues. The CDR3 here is CSVEGRDYGYAQYF. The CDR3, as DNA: TGCAGCGTTGAGGGGAGGGACTATGGCTACGCGCAGTACTTC.

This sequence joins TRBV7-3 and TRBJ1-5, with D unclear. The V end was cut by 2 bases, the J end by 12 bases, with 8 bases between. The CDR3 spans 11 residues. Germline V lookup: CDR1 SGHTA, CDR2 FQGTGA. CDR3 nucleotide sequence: TGTGCCAGCAGCTTAGGTGTCCACCAGCATTTT. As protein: CASSLGVHQHF. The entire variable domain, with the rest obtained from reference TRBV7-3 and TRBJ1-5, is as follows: GAGVSQTPSNKVTEKGKYVELRCDPISGHTALYWYRQSLGQGPEFLIYFQGTGAADDSGLPNDRFFAVRPEGSVSTLKIQRTERGDSAVYLCASSLGVHQHFGDGTRLSIL.

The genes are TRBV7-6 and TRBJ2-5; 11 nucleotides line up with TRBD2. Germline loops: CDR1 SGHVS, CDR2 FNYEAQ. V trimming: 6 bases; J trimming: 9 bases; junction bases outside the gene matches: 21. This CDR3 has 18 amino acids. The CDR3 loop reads CASRLIAGLAGGREAQYF. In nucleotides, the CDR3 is TGTGCCAGCAGGCTTATAGCGGGGCTAGCGGGGGGCCGCGAGGCCCAGTACTTC. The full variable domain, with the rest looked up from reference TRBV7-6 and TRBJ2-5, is GAGVSQSPRYKVTKRGQDVALRCDPISGHVSLYWYRQALGQGPEFLTYFNYEAQQDKSGLPNDRFSAERPEGSISTLTIQRTEQRDSAMYRCASRLIAGLAGGREAQYFGPGTRLLVL.